This T cell receptor (beta chain) was observed in a study of blood T cell repertoires in COVID-19. Study-wide context: Specimens from acute and convalescent COVID-19 originated in the United States, Italy and Spain.

Per the authors' pipeline: Amplification from reference gene primers served as the basis for estimated nucleated cell counts. The data were produced by immunoSEQ multiplex PCR, yet TCRdb's version contains in-frame clones alone and is incomplete. V, J and clone size reflect that table, while D and trimming were determined from the DNA. In the table there are roughly 140,000 clones, around four fifths of which are singletons. The CDR3 spans 15 residues. The sequenced sample consisted of peripheral blood. This sequence was found in a woman of 80 years or more with acute or convalescent COVID-19. The chain is built from TRBV1 and TRBJ1-2; the D call of TRBD1 is as the table states it, not checked on the DNA. TRBV1 is listed as a pseudogene. The CDR3 reads CTSSHLRGQYYGYTF. In DNA, the CDR3 is TGCACCAGCAGCCACCTCAGGGGGCAGTACTATGGCTACACCTTC.